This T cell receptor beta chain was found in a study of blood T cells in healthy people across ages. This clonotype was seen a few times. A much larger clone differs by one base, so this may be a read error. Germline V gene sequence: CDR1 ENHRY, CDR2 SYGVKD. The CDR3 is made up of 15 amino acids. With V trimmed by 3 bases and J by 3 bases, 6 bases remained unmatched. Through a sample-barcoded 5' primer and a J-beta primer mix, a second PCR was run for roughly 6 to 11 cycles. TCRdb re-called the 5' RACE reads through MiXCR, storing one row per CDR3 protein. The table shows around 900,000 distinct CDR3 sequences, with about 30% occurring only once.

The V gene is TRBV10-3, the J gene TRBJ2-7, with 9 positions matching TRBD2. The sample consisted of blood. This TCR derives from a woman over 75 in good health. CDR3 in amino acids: CAISDGLAGCYEQYF. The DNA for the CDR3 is TGTGCCATCAGTGACGGGCTAGCGGGGTGCTACGAGCAGTACTTC.